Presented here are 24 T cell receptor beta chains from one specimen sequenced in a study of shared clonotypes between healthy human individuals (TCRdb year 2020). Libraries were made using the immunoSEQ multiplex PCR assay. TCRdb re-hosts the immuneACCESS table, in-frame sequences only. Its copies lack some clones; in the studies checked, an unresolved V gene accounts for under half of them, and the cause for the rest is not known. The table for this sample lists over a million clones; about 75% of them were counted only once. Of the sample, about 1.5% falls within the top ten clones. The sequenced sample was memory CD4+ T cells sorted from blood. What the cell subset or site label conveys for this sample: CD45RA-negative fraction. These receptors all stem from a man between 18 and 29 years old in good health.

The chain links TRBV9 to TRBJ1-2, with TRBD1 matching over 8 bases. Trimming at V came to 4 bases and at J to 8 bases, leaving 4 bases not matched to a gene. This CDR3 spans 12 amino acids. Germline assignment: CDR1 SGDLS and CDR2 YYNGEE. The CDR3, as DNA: TGTGCCAGCAGCATGGACAGGGAAGGCTACACCTTC. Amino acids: CASSMDREGYTF. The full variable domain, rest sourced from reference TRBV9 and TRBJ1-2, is DSGVTQTPKHLITATGQRVTLRCSPRSGDLSVYWYQQSLDQGLQFLIQYYNGEERAKGNILERFSAQQFPDLHSELNLSSLELGDSALYFCASSMDREGYTFGSGTRLTVV.

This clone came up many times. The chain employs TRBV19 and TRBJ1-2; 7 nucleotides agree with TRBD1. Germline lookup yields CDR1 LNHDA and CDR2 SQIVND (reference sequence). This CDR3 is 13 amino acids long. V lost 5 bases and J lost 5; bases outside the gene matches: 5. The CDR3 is CASSLGTVYGYTF. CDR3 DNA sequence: TGTGCCAGTAGTCTTGGGACAGTATATGGCTACACCTTC.

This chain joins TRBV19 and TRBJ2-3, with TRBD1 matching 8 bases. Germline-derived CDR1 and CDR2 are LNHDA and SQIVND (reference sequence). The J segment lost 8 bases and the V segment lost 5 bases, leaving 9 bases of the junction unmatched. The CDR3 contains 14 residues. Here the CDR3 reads CASSVTGGQGTQYF. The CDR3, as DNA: TGTGCCAGTAGTGTCACAGGGGGGCAGGGTACGCAGTATTTT.

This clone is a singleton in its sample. The DNA for the CDR3 is TGTGCCTGGAGTGTCCTCCCCTGGGGTCTAGCGGGAGGTCTAGAGTACGAGCAGTACTTC. Amino acids: CAWSVLPWGLAGGLEYEQYF. The chain joins TRBV30 to TRBJ2-7; 11 bases match TRBD2. Germline CDR1 reads GTSNPN; CDR2 reads SVGIG (reference sequence). J gave up 4 bases and V 0 bases, and 20 bases lay outside the gene matches. There are 20 residues in the CDR3.

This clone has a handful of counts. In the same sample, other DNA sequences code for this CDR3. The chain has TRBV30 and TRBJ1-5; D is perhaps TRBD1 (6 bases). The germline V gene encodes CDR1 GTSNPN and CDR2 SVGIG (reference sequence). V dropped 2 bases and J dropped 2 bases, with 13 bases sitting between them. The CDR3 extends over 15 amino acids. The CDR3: CAWSTGGRGNQPQHF. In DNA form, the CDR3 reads TGTGCCTGGAGTACCGGGGGGCGCGGCAATCAGCCCCAGCATTTT.

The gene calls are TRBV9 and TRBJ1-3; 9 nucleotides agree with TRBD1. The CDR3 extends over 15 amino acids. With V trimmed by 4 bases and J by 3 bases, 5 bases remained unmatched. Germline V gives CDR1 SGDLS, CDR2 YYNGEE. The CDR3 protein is CASSPGTGSGNTIYF. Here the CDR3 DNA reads TGTGCCAGCAGCCCGGGGACAGGGAGTGGAAACACCATATATTTT.

The CDR3 region has the DNA TGTGCCAGTAGTCCGAATGGGGTGGTCAGACATAATGAAAAACTGTTTTTT. Residues: CASSPNGVVRHNEKLFF. The chain joins TRBV19 to TRBJ1-4; D unclear. The CDR3 covers 17 residues. CDR1 and CDR2 (germline): LNHDA, SQIVND (reference sequence). V lost 5 bases and J 4 bases, leaving 20 bases between the germline ends.

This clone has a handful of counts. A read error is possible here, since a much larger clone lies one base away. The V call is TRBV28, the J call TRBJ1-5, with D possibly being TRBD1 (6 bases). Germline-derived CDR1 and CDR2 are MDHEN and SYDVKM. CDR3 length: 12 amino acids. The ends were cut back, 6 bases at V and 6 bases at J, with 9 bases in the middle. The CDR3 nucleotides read TGTGCCAGCAGGGAGGGGGGTCAGCCCCAGCATTTT. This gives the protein CASREGGQPQHF.

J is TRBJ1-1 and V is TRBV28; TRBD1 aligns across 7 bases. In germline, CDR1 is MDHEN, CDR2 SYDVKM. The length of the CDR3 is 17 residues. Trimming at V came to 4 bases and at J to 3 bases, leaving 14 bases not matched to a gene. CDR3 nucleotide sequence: TGTGCCAGCAGTTCAATACAGGGGCCGGGGTTGGACACTGAAGCTTTCTTT. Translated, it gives CASSSIQGPGLDTEAFF.

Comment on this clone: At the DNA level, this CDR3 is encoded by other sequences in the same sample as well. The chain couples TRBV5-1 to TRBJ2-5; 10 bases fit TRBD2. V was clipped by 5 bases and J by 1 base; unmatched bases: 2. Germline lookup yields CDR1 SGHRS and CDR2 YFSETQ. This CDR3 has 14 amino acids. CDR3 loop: CASRPSGGQETQYF. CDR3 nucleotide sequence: TGCGCCAGCAGGCCTAGCGGGGGCCAAGAGACCCAGTACTTC.

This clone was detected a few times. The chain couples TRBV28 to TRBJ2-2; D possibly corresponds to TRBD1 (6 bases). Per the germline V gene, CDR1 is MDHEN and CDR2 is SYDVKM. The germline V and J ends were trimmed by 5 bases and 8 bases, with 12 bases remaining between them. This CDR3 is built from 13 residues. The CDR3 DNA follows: TGTGCCAGCAGTACGGTACAGGGAGGGGAGCTGTTTTTT. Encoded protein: CASSTVQGGELFF.

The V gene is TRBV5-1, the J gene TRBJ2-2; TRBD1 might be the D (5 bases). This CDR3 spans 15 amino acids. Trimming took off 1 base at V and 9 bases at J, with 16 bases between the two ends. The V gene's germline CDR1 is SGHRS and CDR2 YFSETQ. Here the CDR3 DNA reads TGCGCCAGCAGCTTGTCAGGGCTAAGTACCAGGGAGCTGTTTTTT. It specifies CASSLSGLSTRELFF. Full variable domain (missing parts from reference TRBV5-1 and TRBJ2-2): KAGVTQTPRYLIKTRGQQVTLSCSPISGHRSVSWYQQTPGQGLQFLFEYFSETQRNKGNFPGRFSGRQFSNSRSEMNVSTLELGDSALYLCASSLSGLSTRELFFGEGSRLTVL.

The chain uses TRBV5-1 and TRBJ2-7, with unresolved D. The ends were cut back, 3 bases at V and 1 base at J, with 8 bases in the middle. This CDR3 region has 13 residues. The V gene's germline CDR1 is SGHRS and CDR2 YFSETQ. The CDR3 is CASSSPPSYEQYF. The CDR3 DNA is TGCGCCAGCAGCTCCCCTCCATCCTACGAGCAGTACTTC.

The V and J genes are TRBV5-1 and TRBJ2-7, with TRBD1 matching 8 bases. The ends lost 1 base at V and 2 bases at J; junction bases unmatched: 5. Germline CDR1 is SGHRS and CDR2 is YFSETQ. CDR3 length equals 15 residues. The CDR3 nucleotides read TGCGCCAGCAGCTTGAATCGGGACAGGACCTACGAGCAGTACTTC. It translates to CASSLNRDRTYEQYF.

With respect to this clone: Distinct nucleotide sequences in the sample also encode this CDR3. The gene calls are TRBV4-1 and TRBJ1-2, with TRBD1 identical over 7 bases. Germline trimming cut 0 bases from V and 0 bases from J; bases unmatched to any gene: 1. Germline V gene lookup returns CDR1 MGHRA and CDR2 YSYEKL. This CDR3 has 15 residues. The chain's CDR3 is CASSQETGTNYGYTF. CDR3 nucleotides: TGCGCCAGCAGCCAAGAGACAGGGACTAACTATGGCTACACCTTC.

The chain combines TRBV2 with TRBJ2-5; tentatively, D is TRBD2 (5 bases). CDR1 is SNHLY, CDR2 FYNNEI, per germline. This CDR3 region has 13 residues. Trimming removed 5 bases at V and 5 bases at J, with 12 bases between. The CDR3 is CASSLGLWETQYF. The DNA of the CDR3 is TGTGCCAGCAGTCTCGGACTGTGGGAGACCCAGTACTTC.

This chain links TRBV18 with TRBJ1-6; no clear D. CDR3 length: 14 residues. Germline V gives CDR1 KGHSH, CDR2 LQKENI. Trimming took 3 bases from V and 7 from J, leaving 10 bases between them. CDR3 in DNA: TGTGCCAGCTCACCTTTGAAAGTCAATTCACCCCTCCACTTT. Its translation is CASSPLKVNSPLHF.

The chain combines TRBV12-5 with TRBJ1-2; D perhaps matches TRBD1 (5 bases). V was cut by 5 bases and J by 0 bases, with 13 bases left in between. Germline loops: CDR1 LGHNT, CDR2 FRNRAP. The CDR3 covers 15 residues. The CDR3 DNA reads TGTGCTAGTGGTCGGACGGGGCCTGCTAACTATGGCTACACCTTC. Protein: CASGRTGPANYGYTF.

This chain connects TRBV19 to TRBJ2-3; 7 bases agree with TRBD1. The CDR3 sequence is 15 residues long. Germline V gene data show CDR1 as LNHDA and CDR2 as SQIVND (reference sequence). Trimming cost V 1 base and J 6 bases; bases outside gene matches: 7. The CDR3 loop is CASSIGQGRGDTQYF. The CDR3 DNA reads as TGTGCCAGTAGTATAGGACAGGGAAGGGGTGATACGCAGTATTTT.

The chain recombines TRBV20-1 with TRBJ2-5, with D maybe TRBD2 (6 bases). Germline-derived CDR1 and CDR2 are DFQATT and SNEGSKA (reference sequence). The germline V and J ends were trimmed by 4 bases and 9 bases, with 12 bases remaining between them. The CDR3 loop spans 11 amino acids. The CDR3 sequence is CSAKLGGAQYF. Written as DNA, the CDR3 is TGCAGTGCTAAGTTGGGGGGAGCCCAGTACTTC.

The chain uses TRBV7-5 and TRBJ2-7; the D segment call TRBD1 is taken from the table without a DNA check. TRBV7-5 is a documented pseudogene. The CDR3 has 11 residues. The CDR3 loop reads CARGQSYEQYF. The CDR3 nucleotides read TGTGCCAGAGGACAGTCCTACGAGCAGTACTTC.

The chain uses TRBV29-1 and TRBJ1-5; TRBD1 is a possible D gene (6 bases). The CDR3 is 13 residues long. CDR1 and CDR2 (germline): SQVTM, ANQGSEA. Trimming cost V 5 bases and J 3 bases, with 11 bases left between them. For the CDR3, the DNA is TGCAGCGTTACAGGGTCAGTCAATCAGCCCCAGCATTTT. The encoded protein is CSVTGSVNQPQHF.

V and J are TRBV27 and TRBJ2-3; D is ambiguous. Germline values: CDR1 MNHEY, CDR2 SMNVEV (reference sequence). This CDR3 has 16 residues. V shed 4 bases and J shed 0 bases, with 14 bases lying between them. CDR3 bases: TGTGCCAGCAGTTATGGAGCCTGGGGTAGCACAGATACGCAGTATTTT. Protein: CASSYGAWGSTDTQYF.

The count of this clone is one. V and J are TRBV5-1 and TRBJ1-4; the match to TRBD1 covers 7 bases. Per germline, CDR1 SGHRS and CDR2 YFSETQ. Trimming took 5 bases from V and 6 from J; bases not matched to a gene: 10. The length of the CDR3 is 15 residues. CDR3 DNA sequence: TGCGCCAGCAGAACAAGACAGGGTTTGGATGAAAAACTGTTTTTT. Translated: CASRTRQGLDEKLFF.